A single sample is the source of the 4 T cell receptor beta chains below, sequenced in a study. TCRdb re-called the 5' RACE reads with MiXCR, one entry per CDR3 protein. This listing includes some 15 distinct CDR3 sequences. The specimen was memory CD4+ T cells sorted from a lymph node. Sample subset: memory CD4+ T cells, CD4+CD45RO+CD25-. These receptors originate from a female donor with breast cancer.

Note on this clonotype: This beta chain is a stray read from a library made for alpha chains; its abundance is not meaningful. V is TRBV7-2 and J is TRBJ2-6, with 10 bases fitting TRBD2. Germline V CDR1 and CDR2: SGHTA, FQGNSA. The CDR3 length is 18 residues. Trimming removed 1 base from V and 2 bases from J; junction bases left unmatched: 5. The DNA of the CDR3 is TGTGCCAGCAGCTTAGTCAGCCTAGCGGGAGCTGGGGCCAACGTCCTGACTTTC. Amino acids: CASSLVSLAGAGANVLTF.

In regard to this clonotype: Found in a library prepared for alpha chains, this beta chain is an off-target read, and its abundance has little meaning. The rearrangement uses TRBV30 and TRBJ1-5, with TRBD1 identical over 7 bases. CDR3 size: 14 residues. Germline assignment: CDR1 GTSNPN and CDR2 SVGIG (reference sequence). Germline trimming cut 5 bases from V and 6 bases from J; bases unmatched to any gene: 10. The CDR3, as DNA: TGTGCCTGGGGGCCGACAGGGATCCGTCAGCCCCAGCATTTT. Protein product: CAWGPTGIRQPQHF.

As concerns this clonotype: This beta chain turned up in a library designed for alpha chains; as an off-target read, its abundance says little. The chain combines TRBV20-1 with TRBJ1-6; D ambiguous. The ends were cut back, 6 bases at V and 7 bases at J, with 13 bases in the middle. The length of the CDR3 is 13 residues. Germline V gene sequence: CDR1 DFQATT, CDR2 SNEGSKA (reference sequence). The CDR3 loop reads CSAPAYWNSPLHF. The CDR3 bases are TGCAGTGCACCGGCATACTGGAATTCACCCCTCCACTTT.

Of note for this clonotype: Because this beta chain is a stray read in a library intended to capture alpha chains, its abundance should not be given much weight. The genes are TRBV20-1 and TRBJ2-1; 8 bases agree with TRBD2. The V segment lost 5 bases and the J segment 4 bases; nucleotides outside the gene matches: 7. The germline CDR1 and CDR2 sequences are DFQATT and SNEGSKA (reference sequence). This CDR3 is 14 amino acids long. The CDR3, as DNA: TGCAGTGCTCCCCCAGCGGGGGAGTACAATGAGCAGTTCTTC. Encoded protein: CSAPPAGEYNEQFF.